This TCR beta chain is drawn from a study of shared clonotypes between healthy human individuals. Original methodology: ImmunoSEQ output held junction-only sequences without quality scores, so filtering differed. Sequencing used immunoSEQ multiplex PCR; TCRdb keeps in-frame clones, though not all of them. V, J and clone size derive from that table, while D and trimming were established from the DNA sequence. The table includes 2 million or so clones, about 95% detected once. This CDR3 is built from 14 residues. The germline V gene encodes CDR1 LNHNV and CDR2 YYDKDF (reference sequence). Selected positively for CCR7 and CD45RO-negative, naive CD8 cells excluded terminally differentiated effector memory CD45RA+ cells.

Sequencing input: naive CD8+ T cells sorted from blood. This clonotype was sampled from a man between 18 and 35 years old in good health. This chain links TRBV15 with TRBJ1-2, with 9 bases matching TRBD1. CDR3 protein: CDLSSDRGNYGYTF. Here the CDR3 DNA reads TGTGATCTGAGTTCGGACAGGGGTAACTATGGCTACACCTTC.